This T cell receptor (beta chain) was sequenced in a study of CD8 T cells in ankylosing spondylitis. Study outcomes and limitations: What appeared characteristic of ankylosing spondylitis blood was a TCR beta motif of seven to nine highly homologous variants.

Per germline, CDR1 SGHRS and CDR2 YFSETQ. V lost 4 bases and J lost 3, with 17 bases in between. This CDR3 is 15 amino acids long. TCRdb independently ran MiXCR on the 5' RACE reads; one entry per CDR3 protein. The table shows some 400,000 distinct CDR3 sequences, with under 25% occurring only once. A remark on this clonotype: Its antigen remains unidentified.

The sequenced material came from blood, either unsorted or a sorted T cell fraction (not recorded which). The sequence came from a male donor with ankylosing spondylitis. The chain couples TRBV5-1 to TRBJ2-7; D could derive from TRBD1 or TRBD2 (7 bases each). The CDR3 reads CASSAGAGQVYEQYF. CDR3 nucleotide sequence: TGCGCCAGCAGCGCGGGGGCCGGACAGGTCTACGAGCAGTACTTC.